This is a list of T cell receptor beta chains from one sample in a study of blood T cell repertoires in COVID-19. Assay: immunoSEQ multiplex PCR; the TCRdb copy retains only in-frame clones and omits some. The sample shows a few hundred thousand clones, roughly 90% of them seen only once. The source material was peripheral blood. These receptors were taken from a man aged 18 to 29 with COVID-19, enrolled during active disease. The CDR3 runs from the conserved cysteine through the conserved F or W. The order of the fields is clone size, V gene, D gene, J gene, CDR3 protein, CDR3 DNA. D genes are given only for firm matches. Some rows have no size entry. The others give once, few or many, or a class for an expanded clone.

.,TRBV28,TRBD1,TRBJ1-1,CATAQGTEAFF,TGTGCCACCGCACAGGGGACTGAAGCTTTCTTT
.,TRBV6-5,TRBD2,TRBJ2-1,CASSYPLAANEQFF,TGTGCCAGCAGTTACCCCCTAGCGGCGAATGAGCAGTTCTTC
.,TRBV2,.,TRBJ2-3,CASSVEGRTDTQYF,TGTGCCAGCAGTGTTGAGGGCCGCACAGATACGCAGTATTTT
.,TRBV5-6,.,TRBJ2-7,CASTYSGVVEQYF,TGTGCCAGCACCTACTCAGGGGTAGTCGAGCAGTACTTC
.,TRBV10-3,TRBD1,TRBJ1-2,CASRQGEGVDYGYTF,TGTGCCAGCCGACAGGGGGAAGGGGTTGACTATGGCTACACCTTC
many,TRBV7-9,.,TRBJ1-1,CASSHGTSEAFF,TGTGCCAGCAGCCATGGGACAAGCGAAGCTTTCTTT
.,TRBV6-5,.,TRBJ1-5,CASSYRGGNQPQHF,TGTGCCAGCAGTTACAGGGGTGGGAATCAGCCCCAGCATTTT
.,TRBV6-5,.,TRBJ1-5,CASSRGADQPQHF,TGTGCTAGCAGCAGGGGCGCGGATCAGCCCCAGCATTTT
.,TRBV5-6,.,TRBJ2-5,CASSSRRHQETQYF,TGTGCCAGCAGCTCGCGGCGCCACCAAGAGACCCAGTACTTC
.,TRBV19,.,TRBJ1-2,CASSHDLHYTF,TGTGCCAGTAGCCACGACTTGCACTACACCTTC
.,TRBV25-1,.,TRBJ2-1,CASTRTRFHEQFF,TGTGCCAGCACCCGCACTCGATTTCATGAGCAGTTCTTC
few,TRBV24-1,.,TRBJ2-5,CATSDSRVRGTQYF,TGTGCCACCAGTGACTCCCGAGTGAGAGGGACCCAGTACTTC
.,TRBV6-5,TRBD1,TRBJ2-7,CASRGRDRIYEQYF,TGTGCCAGCAGGGGCCGGGACAGAATTTACGAGCAGTACTTC
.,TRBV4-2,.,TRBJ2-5,CASSQDGGEETQYF,TGTGCCAGCAGCCAAGATGGAGGGGAAGAGACCCAGTACTTC
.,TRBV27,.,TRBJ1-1,CAIRQGMGNTEAFF,TGTGCCATCAGGCAGGGGATGGGGAACACTGAAGCTTTCTTT
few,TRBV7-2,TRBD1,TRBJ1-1,CASSLGQTYTEAFF,TGTGCCAGCAGCCTGGGACAGACCTACACTGAAGCTTTCTTT
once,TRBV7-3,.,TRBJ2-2,CASKPGVTSTGELFF,TGTGCCAGCAAGCCGGGGGTAACCTCCACCGGGGAGCTGTTTTTT
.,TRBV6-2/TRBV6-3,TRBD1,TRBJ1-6,CASTPSHRGRQALHF,TGTGCCAGCACCCCCAGCCACAGGGGTAGACAGGCCCTCCACTTT
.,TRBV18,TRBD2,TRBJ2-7,CASSLHEPGLAGAGNEQYF,TGTGCCAGCTCACTTCATGAACCGGGACTAGCGGGGGCGGGGAACGAGCAGTACTTC
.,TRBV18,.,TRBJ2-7,CASSPTQGNYEQYF,TGTGCCAGCTCACCGACTCAGGGAAACTACGAGCAGTACTTC
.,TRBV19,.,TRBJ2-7,CASSMGLRALPHEQYF,TGTGCCAGTAGTATGGGCCTGAGGGCCCTTCCCCACGAGCAGTACTTC
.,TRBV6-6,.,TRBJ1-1,CASSYTENTEAFF,TGTGCCAGCAGTTATACAGAAAACACTGAAGCTTTCTTT
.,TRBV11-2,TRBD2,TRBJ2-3,CASSSTSGTADTQYF,TGTGCCAGCAGCTCGACTAGCGGGACAGCGGATACGCAGTATTTT
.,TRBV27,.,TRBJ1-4,CASSLGDRSAPHEKLFF,TGTGCCAGCAGTTTAGGAGACAGGTCTGCCCCTCATGAAAAACTGTTTTTT
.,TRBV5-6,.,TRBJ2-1,CASSLGQDNEQFF,TGTGCCAGCAGCTTGGGTCAGGACAATGAGCAGTTCTTC
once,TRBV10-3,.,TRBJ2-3,CAISAGKMLDTQYF,TGTGCCATCAGTGCCGGGAAAATGCTAGATACGCAGTATTTT
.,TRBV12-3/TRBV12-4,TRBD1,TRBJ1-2,CASTKGTGEGYTF,TGTGCCAGCACTAAAGGGACAGGGGAAGGCTACACCTTC
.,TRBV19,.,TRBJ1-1,CASSRQALAFF,TGTGCCAGTTCGCGACAGGCACTGGCTTTCTTT
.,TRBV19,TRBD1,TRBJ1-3,CASSDTGGSSGNTIYF,TGTGCCAGTAGTGATACAGGGGGAAGCTCTGGAAACACCATATATTTT
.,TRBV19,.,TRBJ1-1,CASRWILGSEAFF,TGTGCCAGTAGATGGATCTTGGGCTCTGAAGCTTTCTTT
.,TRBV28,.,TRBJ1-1,CASSVLAGSPEAFF,TGTGCCAGCAGTGTTCTTGCGGGTTCCCCTGAAGCTTTCTTT
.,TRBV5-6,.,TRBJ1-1,CASSLGSQTEAFF,TGTGCCAGCAGCTTGGGGAGCCAGACTGAAGCTTTCTTT
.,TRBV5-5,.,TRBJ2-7,CASSLRSQGSYEQYF,TGTGCCAGCAGCTTAAGGTCTCAGGGTTCCTACGAGCAGTACTTC
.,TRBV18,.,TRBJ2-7,CASSPSKAEQYF,TGTGCCAGCTCCCCAAGCAAAGCGGAGCAGTACTTC
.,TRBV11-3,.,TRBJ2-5,CASSPRTEYNVQQETQYF,TGTGCCAGCAGCCCCAGGACAGAGTATAATGTTCAACAAGAGACCCAGTACTTC
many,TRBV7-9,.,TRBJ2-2,CASSPVWNTGELFF,TGTGCCAGCAGCCCCGTTTGGAACACCGGGGAGCTGTTTTTT
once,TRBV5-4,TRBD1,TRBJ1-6,CASSQVPGGYNSPLHF,TGTGCCAGCAGCCAGGTTCCAGGGGGGTATAATTCACCCCTCCACTTT
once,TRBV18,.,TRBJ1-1,CASSPEGYTEAFF,TGTGCCAGCTCACCAGAGGGCTACACTGAAGCTTTCTTT
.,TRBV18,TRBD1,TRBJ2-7,CASSPIGQGAGEQYF,TGTGCCAGCTCACCGATAGGACAGGGGGCTGGGGAGCAGTACTTC
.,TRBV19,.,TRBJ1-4,CASSARGEKLFF,TGTGCCAGTAGCGCTAGGGGTGAAAAACTGTTTTTT
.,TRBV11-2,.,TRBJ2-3,CASSSRFVAGGTDTQYF,TGTGCCAGCAGCTCACGTTTTGTCGCAGGGGGCACAGATACGCAGTATTTT
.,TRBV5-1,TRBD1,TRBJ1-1,CASSFGQGWNTEAFF,TGCGCCAGCAGCTTCGGACAGGGATGGAACACTGAAGCTTTCTTT
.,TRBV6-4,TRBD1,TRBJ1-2,CASSRNRGVDGYTF,TGTGCCAGCAGCCGTAACAGGGGGGTGGATGGCTACACCTTC
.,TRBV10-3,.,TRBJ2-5,CAISDRKETQYF,TGTGCCATCAGCGACAGGAAAGAGACCCAGTACTTC
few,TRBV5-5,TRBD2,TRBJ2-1,CASRGLAGNEFF,TGTGCCAGCAGGGGACTAGCGGGAAATGAGTTCTTC
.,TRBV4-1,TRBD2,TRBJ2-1,CASSQGLAGQNEQFF,TGCGCCAGCAGCCAAGGACTAGCGGGGCAAAATGAGCAGTTCTTC
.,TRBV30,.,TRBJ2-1,CAWTRLGSSYNEQFF,TGTGCCTGGACCCGTTTGGGGAGCTCCTACAATGAGCAGTTCTTC
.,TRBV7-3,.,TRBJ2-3,CASSPSTSTDTQYF,TGTGCCAGCAGCCCCTCGACTAGCACAGATACGCAGTATTTT
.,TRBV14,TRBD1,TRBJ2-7,CASSRSGQGALDEQYF,TGTGCCAGCAGCCGATCGGGACAGGGGGCTCTGGACGAGCAGTACTTC
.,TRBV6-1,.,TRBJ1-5,CASSDNYNQPQHF,TGTGCCAGCAGTGATAATTACAATCAGCCCCAGCATTTT
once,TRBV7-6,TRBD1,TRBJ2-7,CASSPGQGAYEQYF,TGTGCCAGCAGCCCTGGACAGGGGGCATACGAGCAGTACTTC
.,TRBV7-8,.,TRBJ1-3,CASSLEGGSSGNTIYF,TGTGCCAGCAGCTTAGAAGGGGGTAGCTCTGGAAACACCATATATTTT
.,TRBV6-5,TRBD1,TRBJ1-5,CASSRQGDQPQHF,TGTGCCAGCAGTCGACAGGGGGATCAGCCCCAGCATTTT
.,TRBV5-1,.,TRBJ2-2,CASSFAGPANTGELFF,TGCGCCAGCAGCTTCGCGGGCCCGGCGAACACCGGGGAGCTGTTTTTT
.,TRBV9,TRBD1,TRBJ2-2,CASGQGVTGELFF,TGTGCCAGCGGACAGGGAGTCACCGGGGAGCTGTTTTTT
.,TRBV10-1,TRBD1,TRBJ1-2,CASSRDSDYGYTF,TGCGCCAGCAGTAGGGACAGTGACTATGGCTACACCTTC
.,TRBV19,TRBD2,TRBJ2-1,CASRLAGEHEQFF,TGTGCCAGCCGACTAGCGGGAGAACACGAGCAGTTCTTC
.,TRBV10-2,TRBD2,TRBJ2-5,CASSERGGVQETQYF,TGCGCCAGCAGTGAGCGGGGGGGTGTACAAGAGACCCAGTACTTC
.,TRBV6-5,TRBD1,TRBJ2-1,CASRRTGGNEQFF,TGTGCCAGCAGGAGGACAGGGGGCAATGAGCAGTTCTTC